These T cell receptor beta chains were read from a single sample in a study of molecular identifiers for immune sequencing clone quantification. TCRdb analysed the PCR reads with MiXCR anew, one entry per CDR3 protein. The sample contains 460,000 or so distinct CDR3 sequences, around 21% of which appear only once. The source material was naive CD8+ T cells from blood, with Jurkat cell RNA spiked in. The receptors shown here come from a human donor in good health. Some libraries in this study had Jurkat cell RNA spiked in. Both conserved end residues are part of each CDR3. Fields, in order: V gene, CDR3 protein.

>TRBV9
CASNPGQGVTGELFF
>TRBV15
CATSRERYSNQPQHF
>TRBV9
CASSQPPTYGYTF
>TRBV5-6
CASSSTGGFGEKLFF
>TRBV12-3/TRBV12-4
CASSLTGGVVNYGYTF
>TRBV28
CASSLSSGSDTQYF
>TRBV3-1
CASSQGDTCYEQYF
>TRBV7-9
CASSSRLEAPTDTQYF
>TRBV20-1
CSARLADRGPYEQYF
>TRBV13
CASSLGGGVESQYF
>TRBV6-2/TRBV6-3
CASSPLGQFNQPQHF
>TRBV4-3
CASSQDLHGEQNYSNQPQHF
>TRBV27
CASSLGQGASPLHF
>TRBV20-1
CSAGGTSGPFEQFF
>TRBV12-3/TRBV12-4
CASSTNTGANYGYTF
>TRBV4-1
CASSQEGGFQPQHF
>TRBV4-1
CASSQVGEGALNTEAFF
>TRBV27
CASSLSGTGSYGYTF
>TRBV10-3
CALRPLMNTEAFF
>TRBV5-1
CASSIEPFVGQGAYEQYF
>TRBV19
CASSIASRSGGELFF
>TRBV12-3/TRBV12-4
CASSFWRGGPGLETQYF
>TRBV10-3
CAIRRVGEFDTEAFF
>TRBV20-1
CSARVRDSNYGYTF
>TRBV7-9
CASSLPAGTGGDEQFF
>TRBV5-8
CASSLGTGGGQPQRF
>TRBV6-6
CASSYSQRGGFEQLF
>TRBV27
CASRRQADTQYF
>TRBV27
CASSLVRGYGANVLTF
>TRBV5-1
CASSFGRESEQYF